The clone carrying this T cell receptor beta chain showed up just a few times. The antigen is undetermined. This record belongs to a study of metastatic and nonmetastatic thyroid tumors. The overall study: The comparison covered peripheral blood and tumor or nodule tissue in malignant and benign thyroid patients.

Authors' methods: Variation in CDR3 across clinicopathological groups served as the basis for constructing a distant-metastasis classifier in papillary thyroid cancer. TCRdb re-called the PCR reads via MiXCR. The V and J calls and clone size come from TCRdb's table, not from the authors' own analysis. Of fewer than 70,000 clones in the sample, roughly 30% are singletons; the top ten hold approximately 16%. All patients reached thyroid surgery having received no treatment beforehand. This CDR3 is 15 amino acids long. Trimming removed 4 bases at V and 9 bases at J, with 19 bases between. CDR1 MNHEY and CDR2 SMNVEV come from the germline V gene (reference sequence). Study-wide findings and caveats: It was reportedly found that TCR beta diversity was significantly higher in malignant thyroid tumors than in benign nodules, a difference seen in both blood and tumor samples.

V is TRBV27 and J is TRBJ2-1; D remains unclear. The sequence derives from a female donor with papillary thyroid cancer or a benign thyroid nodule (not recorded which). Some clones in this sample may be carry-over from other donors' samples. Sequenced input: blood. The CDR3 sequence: CASSSIHRSSSEQFF. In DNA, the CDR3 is TGTGCCAGCAGTTCGATACATCGGTCTTCCAGTGAGCAGTTCTTC.